Below are 20 T cell receptor beta chains sequenced from a single sample in a study of cytomegalovirus exposure and HLA in healthy donors. The data were produced by immunoSEQ multiplex PCR, yet TCRdb's version contains in-frame clones alone and is incomplete. The data hold some 250,000 clones, with 70% to 90% observed a single time. The sample taken for sequencing was PBMCs. These receptors all come from a woman aged 30 to 39 in good health and CMV-seropositive.

The chain uses TRBV5-1 and TRBJ2-3, with 7 nucleotides matching TRBD1. This CDR3 is 15 amino acids long. The germline V gene encodes CDR1 SGHRS and CDR2 YFSETQ. V lost 2 bases, J lost 0 bases, and 3 bases stayed unmatched. The CDR3 nucleotides read TGCGCCAGCAGCTTTAAGACAGGGAGCACAGATACGCAGTATTTT. Amino acid sequence: CASSFKTGSTDTQYF.

The chain combines TRBV9 with TRBJ2-1, with TRBD2 as a possible D gene (5 bases). V shed 0 bases and J shed 7 bases, with 14 bases lying between them. The length of the CDR3 is 15 residues. The germline CDR1 and CDR2 sequences are SGDLS and YYNGEE. The CDR3 protein is CASSVVSVSGNEQFF. The DNA of the CDR3 is TGTGCCAGCAGCGTAGTTAGCGTCAGTGGGAATGAGCAGTTCTTC.

This clone was observed a few times. This chain joins TRBV30 and TRBJ1-1, with D tentatively TRBD1 (5 bases). V dropped 3 bases and J dropped 1 base, with 12 bases sitting between them. CDR1 is GTSNPN and CDR2 is SVGIG in the germline V gene (reference sequence). This CDR3 has 14 amino acids. Here the CDR3 reads CAWSGGSENTEAFF. CDR3 nucleotides: TGTGCCTGGAGCGGGGGGTCGGAGAACACTGAAGCTTTCTTT.

V and J are TRBV5-1 and TRBJ2-1, with TRBD2 matching 7 bases. Per the germline V gene, CDR1 is SGHRS and CDR2 is YFSETQ. The CDR3 runs 15 residues. V lost 2 bases, J lost 5 bases, and 7 bases stayed unmatched. The DNA for the CDR3 is TGCGCCAGCAGCTTTGGCGGGGGTTTCAACAATGAGCAGTTCTTC. Translating gives CASSFGGGFNNEQFF. Full variable domain (remainder filled in from reference TRBV5-1 and TRBJ2-1): KAGVTQTPRYLIKTRGQQVTLSCSPISGHRSVSWYQQTPGQGLQFLFEYFSETQRNKGNFPGRFSGRQFSNSRSEMNVSTLELGDSALYLCASSFGGGFNNEQFFGPGTRLTVL.

This clone appeared a few times. The chain has TRBV5-1 and TRBJ2-7; 9 nucleotides align to TRBD1. V shed 6 bases, J shed 0 bases, and the junction held 7 bases outside the gene matches. The CDR3 length is 15 residues. Germline V gives CDR1 SGHRS, CDR2 YFSETQ. The CDR3, as DNA: TGCGCCAGCACCAAGGACAGGGGAAGCTCCTACGAGCAGTACTTC. This translates into CASTKDRGSSYEQYF.

The chain links TRBV11-3 to TRBJ2-3; TRBD2 agrees at 9 bases. The CDR3 is 15 residues long. V shed 1 base, J shed 3 bases, and the junction held 2 bases outside the gene matches. The germline CDR1 and CDR2 sequences are SGHNT and YENEEA. The CDR3 bases are TGTGCCAGCAGCTTAGCTAGCGGGGTTACAGATACGCAGTATTTT. Translated, it gives CASSLASGVTDTQYF.

V gene TRBV19 combines with J gene TRBJ1-5; D gene ambiguous. The germline V gene has CDR1 LNHDA and CDR2 SQIVND (reference sequence). The CDR3 sequence is 17 residues long. The V end lost 7 bases, the J end lost 2 bases, and 21 bases lay between the germline ends. The CDR3 DNA follows: TGTGCCAGTATGAGTGGTAAGGTCCTCGAGGGCAATCAGCCCCAGCATTTT. It encodes CASMSGKVLEGNQPQHF.

The chain recombines TRBV19 with TRBJ1-5; D is perhaps TRBD1 (5 bases). The CDR3 consists of 12 residues. Germline loops: CDR1 LNHDA, CDR2 SQIVND (reference sequence). The ends were cut back, 8 bases at V and 8 bases at J, with 13 bases in the middle. As DNA, the CDR3 is TGTGCCAGTCGGCAGGGAAATGAGCCCCAGCATTTT. This sequence encodes CASRQGNEPQHF.

The rearrangement links TRBV27 to TRBJ2-2; 10 nucleotides agree with TRBD1. The germline gives CDR1 MNHEY, CDR2 SMNVEV (reference sequence). V gave up 6 bases and J gave up 4 bases; unmatched junction bases: 5. This CDR3 region has 15 residues. CDR3 coding DNA: TGTGCCAGCAGGTCCGGGACAGGGGTCACCGGGGAGCTGTTTTTT. Translation gives CASRSGTGVTGELFF.

With regard to this clone: Other DNA sequences of this sample code for an identical CDR3. The chain combines TRBV27 with TRBJ1-2; D call uncertain. V lost 3 bases and J lost 4, with 12 bases in between. The CDR3 length is 14 residues. From germline, CDR1 is MNHEY and CDR2 SMNVEV (reference sequence). In DNA, the CDR3 is TGTGCCAGCAGTTTTAGTGGCGGGCCCTATGGCTACACCTTC. It is translated as CASSFSGGPYGYTF.

V and J are TRBV2 and TRBJ2-1; TRBD2 matches at 11 bases. The ends lost 6 bases at V and 5 bases at J; junction bases unmatched: 6. This CDR3 region has 15 residues. Germline lookup yields CDR1 SNHLY and CDR2 FYNNEI. The CDR3 nucleotides read TGTGCCAGCAGGGAAACTAGCGGGGGTAACAATGAGCAGTTCTTC. Translated: CASRETSGGNNEQFF.

This chain links TRBV5-1 with TRBJ2-5; the match to TRBD1 covers 11 bases. Germline CDR1 reads SGHRS; CDR2 reads YFSETQ. V was clipped by 2 bases and J by 5 bases; unmatched bases: 5. The CDR3 length is 15 residues. The CDR3 bases are TGCGCCAGCAGCTTTGGACAGGGGGCGCGGGAGACCCAGTACTTC. The encoded protein is CASSFGQGARETQYF.

The chain links TRBV10-2 to TRBJ2-7; TRBD2 aligns across 11 bases. CDR1 and CDR2 (germline): WSHSY, SAAADI. CDR3 length: 16 residues. The ends lost 6 bases at V and 4 bases at J; junction bases unmatched: 11. The CDR3 coding sequence is TGCGCCAGCAGCCACGTACTAGCGGGAGTCTGGTACGAGCAGTACTTC. Amino acids: CASSHVLAGVWYEQYF.

The chain carries TRBV28 and TRBJ2-5; 7 bases match TRBD1. The ends lost 6 bases at V and 2 bases at J; junction bases unmatched: 3. Germline assignment: CDR1 MDHEN and CDR2 SYDVKM. The CDR3 runs 13 residues. DNA for the CDR3: TGTGCCAGCAGAACGACAGGGCAAGAGACCCAGTACTTC. It encodes CASRTTGQETQYF.

This rearrangement joins TRBV5-6 to TRBJ2-1, with 10 bases that match TRBD2. J was trimmed by 3 bases and V by 0 bases; bases with no gene match: 3. Germline V gene lookup returns CDR1 SGHDT and CDR2 YYEEEE. This CDR3 is built from 16 residues. The CDR3 protein is CASSLERGGLYNEQFF. The CDR3 DNA is TGTGCCAGCAGCTTGGAGCGGGGGGGACTCTACAATGAGCAGTTCTTC.

CDR3 protein: CASSLGGGSYNEQFF. In DNA, the CDR3 is TGTGCCAGCAGCTTAGGCGGGGGTTCCTACAATGAGCAGTTCTTC. The chain recombines TRBV7-2 with TRBJ2-1, with 7 bases aligning to TRBD2. The junction had 1 base not matched to a gene; V was cut back by 1 base and J by 1 base. The germline CDR1 and CDR2 sequences are SGHTA and FQGNSA. The CDR3 contains 15 residues.

The CDR3 region has the DNA TGTGCCAGCCCCCCTTTAGCGGGAGGTCGTCAAGATACGCAGTATTTT. Its translation: CASPPLAGGRQDTQYF. The rearrangement links TRBV28 to TRBJ2-3; 10 bases are a match to TRBD2. Germline V gene lookup returns CDR1 MDHEN and CDR2 SYDVKM. The junction had 13 bases not matched to a gene; V was cut back by 8 bases and J by 5 bases. The CDR3 has 16 amino acids.

In this sample, this clone turned up a few times. The V gene is TRBV7-9, the J gene TRBJ2-2; 8 positions match TRBD1. Germline assignment: CDR1 SEHNR and CDR2 FQNEAQ (reference sequence). The V and J ends lost 5 bases and 1 base, in that order; junction bases with no gene match: 3. The CDR3 consists of 15 residues. The CDR3 sequence is CASSDGTGNTGELFF. In nucleotides, the CDR3 is TGTGCCAGCAGCGATGGGACAGGGAACACCGGGGAGCTGTTTTTT.

The rearrangement joins TRBV9 to TRBJ2-1, with 12 nucleotides matching TRBD2. The CDR3 is 15 residues long. Germline V gene data show CDR1 as SGDLS and CDR2 as YYNGEE. The V and J ends lost 3 bases and 2 bases, in that order; junction bases with no gene match: 0. For the CDR3, the DNA is TGTGCCAGCAGCGGGACTAGCGGGACCTACAATGAGCAGTTCTTC. Encoded protein: CASSGTSGTYNEQFF.

The chain is built from TRBV28 and TRBJ2-4; 9 nucleotides match TRBD1. The CDR3 loop spans 15 amino acids. Unmatched junction bases numbered 10, after V lost 6 bases and J lost 7 bases. The germline CDR1 and CDR2 sequences are MDHEN and SYDVKM. The CDR3 coding sequence is TGTGCCAGCAGCCCCCGGGACAGGGATGGGAACATTCAGTACTTC. It translates to CASSPRDRDGNIQYF.